One T cell receptor (beta chain) is described in this entry. This entry is derived from a study of early T cells in non-severe SARS-CoV-2 infection. Study-level information: With bulk RNA from unsorted whole blood as input, sequencing yielded unpaired chains.

V lost 3 bases and J lost 3; bases outside the gene matches: 9. The CDR3 totals 18 residues. Germline V gene data show CDR1 as LNHDA and CDR2 as SQIVND (reference sequence). Unique molecular identifier tags were affixed to discrete cDNA molecules. TCRdb re-called the 5' RACE reads with MiXCR, one entry per CDR3 protein. The sample records 90,000 to 120,000 distinct CDR3 sequences, about 12% being singletons. The sequenced sample was whole blood. The chain uses TRBV19 and TRBJ2-1; 12 bases match TRBD2. The sequence was obtained from an adult who was a healthcare worker with PCR-confirmed SARS-CoV-2 infection or an uninfected control (not recorded which). DNA for the CDR3: TGTGCCAGTAGTATGGGACTAGCGGGTCTTCCCCGCTACAATGAGCAGTTCTTC. Translation: CASSMGLAGLPRYNEQFF. The full variable domain, in which reference TRBV19 and TRBJ2-1 provide the parts outside the CDR3, is DGGITQSPKYLFRKEGQNVTLSCEQNLNHDAMYWYRQDPGQGLRLIYYSQIVNDFQKGDIAEGYSVSREKKESFPLTVTSAQKNPTAFYLCASSMGLAGLPRYNEQFFGPGTRLTVL.